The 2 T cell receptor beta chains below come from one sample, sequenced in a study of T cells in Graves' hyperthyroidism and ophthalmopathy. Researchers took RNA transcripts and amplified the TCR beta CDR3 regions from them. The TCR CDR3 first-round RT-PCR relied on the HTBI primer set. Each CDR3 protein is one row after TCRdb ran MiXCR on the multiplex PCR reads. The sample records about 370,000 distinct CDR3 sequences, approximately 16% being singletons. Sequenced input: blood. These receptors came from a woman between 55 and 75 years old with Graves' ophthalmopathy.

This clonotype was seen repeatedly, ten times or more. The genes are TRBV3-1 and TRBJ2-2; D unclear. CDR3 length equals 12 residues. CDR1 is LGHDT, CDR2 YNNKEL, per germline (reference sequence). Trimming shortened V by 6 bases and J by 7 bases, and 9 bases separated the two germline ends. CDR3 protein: CASSPVGGELFF. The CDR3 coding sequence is TGTGCCAGCAGTCCCGTGGGCGGGGAGCTGTTTTTT.

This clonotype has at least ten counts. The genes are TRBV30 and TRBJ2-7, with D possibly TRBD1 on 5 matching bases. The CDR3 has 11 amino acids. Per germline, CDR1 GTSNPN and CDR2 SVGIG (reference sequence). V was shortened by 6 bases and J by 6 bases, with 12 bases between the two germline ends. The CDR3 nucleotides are TGTGCCTGCCACCTGGGGCTCGAGCAGTACTTC. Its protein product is CACHLGLEQYF.